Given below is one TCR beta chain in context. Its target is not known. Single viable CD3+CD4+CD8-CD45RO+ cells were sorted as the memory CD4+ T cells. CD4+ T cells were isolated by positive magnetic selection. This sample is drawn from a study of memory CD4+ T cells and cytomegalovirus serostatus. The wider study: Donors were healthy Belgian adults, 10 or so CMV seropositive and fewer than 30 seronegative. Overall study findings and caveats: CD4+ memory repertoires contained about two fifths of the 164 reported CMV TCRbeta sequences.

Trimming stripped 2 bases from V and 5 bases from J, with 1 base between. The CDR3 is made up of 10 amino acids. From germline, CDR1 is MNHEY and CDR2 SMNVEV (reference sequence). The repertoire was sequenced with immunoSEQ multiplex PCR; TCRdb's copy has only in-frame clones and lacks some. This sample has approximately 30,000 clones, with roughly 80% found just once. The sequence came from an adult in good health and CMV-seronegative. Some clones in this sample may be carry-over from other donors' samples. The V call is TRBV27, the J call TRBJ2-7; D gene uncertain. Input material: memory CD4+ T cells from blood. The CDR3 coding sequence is TGTGCCAGCAGTTTACACGAGCAGTACTTC. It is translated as CASSLHEQYF.